A selection of T cell receptor beta chains follows, all from one sample in a study of a mutant IDH1 vaccine in newly diagnosed glioma. Antigen specificity for these receptors is unknown. Data came from immunoSEQ multiplex PCR; TCRdb stores just in-frame clones and leaves some out. The sample shows about 36,000 clones, 65% to 85% of them seen only once. The input for sequencing was PBMCs, taken from a glioma patient whose treatment included an IDH1 peptide vaccine. The origin of the receptors is a man aged 40-49 years with glioma. Each CDR3 is given with its conserved first and last residue. A D gene is named only where the DNA matches it firmly. Size is omitted from some rows. Given values are once, few, many or a class for expanded clones.

clone_size	d_call	j_call	v_call	cdr3_aa	cdr3_nt
-	TRBD1	TRBJ2-2	TRBV6-1	CASVGQGNTGELFF	TGTGCCAGCGTGGGACAGGGGAACACCGGGGAGCTGTTTTTT
-	-	TRBJ1-1	TRBV7-2	CASSPGSEAFF	TGTGCCAGCAGCCCCGGGAGTGAAGCTTTCTTT
-	TRBD1	TRBJ2-1	TRBV27	CASSLKGQAGVEQFF	TGTGCCAGCAGTTTAAAGGGACAGGCTGGGGTTGAGCAGTTCTTC
-	TRBD1	TRBJ1-4	TRBV2	CASRTGDATNEKLFF	TGTGCCAGCAGGACAGGGGATGCAACTAATGAAAAACTGTTTTTT
few	-	TRBJ2-7	TRBV27	CASRSKSGQGSYEQYF	TGTGCCAGCAGATCTAAGTCGGGCCAAGGCTCCTACGAGCAGTACTTC
-	TRBD2	TRBJ2-1	TRBV7-2	CASSWFSGRTANEQFF	TGTGCCAGCAGCTGGTTTAGCGGGAGGACAGCCAATGAGCAGTTCTTC
-	-	TRBJ1-2	TRBV6-1	CASRANREQGYTF	TGTGCCAGCAGGGCGAACAGGGAGCAAGGCTACACCTTC
few	-	TRBJ2-7	TRBV13	CASSSSGVGEQYF	TGTGCCAGCAGCTCCTCAGGGGTTGGGGAGCAGTACTTC
-	-	TRBJ2-5	TRBV5-1	CASSLKVQQETQYF	TGCGCCAGCAGCTTGAAAGTACAGCAAGAGACCCAGTACTTC
-	-	TRBJ2-3	TRBV27	CASKDRPGGTQYF	TGTGCCAGCAAGGACAGGCCCGGGGGTACGCAGTATTTT
-	-	TRBJ1-1	TRBV28	CASRRRGGNTEAFF	TGTGCCAGCAGGCGGCGGGGGGGGAACACTGAAGCTTTCTTT
once	-	TRBJ1-5	TRBV4-3	CASSQSGGQPQHF	TGCGCCAGCAGCCAAAGCGGGGGTCAGCCCCAGCATTTT
-	-	TRBJ2-3	TRBV6-6	CASSLRSPSTDTQYF	TGTGCCAGCAGTCTGAGGAGTCCTAGCACAGATACGCAGTATTTT